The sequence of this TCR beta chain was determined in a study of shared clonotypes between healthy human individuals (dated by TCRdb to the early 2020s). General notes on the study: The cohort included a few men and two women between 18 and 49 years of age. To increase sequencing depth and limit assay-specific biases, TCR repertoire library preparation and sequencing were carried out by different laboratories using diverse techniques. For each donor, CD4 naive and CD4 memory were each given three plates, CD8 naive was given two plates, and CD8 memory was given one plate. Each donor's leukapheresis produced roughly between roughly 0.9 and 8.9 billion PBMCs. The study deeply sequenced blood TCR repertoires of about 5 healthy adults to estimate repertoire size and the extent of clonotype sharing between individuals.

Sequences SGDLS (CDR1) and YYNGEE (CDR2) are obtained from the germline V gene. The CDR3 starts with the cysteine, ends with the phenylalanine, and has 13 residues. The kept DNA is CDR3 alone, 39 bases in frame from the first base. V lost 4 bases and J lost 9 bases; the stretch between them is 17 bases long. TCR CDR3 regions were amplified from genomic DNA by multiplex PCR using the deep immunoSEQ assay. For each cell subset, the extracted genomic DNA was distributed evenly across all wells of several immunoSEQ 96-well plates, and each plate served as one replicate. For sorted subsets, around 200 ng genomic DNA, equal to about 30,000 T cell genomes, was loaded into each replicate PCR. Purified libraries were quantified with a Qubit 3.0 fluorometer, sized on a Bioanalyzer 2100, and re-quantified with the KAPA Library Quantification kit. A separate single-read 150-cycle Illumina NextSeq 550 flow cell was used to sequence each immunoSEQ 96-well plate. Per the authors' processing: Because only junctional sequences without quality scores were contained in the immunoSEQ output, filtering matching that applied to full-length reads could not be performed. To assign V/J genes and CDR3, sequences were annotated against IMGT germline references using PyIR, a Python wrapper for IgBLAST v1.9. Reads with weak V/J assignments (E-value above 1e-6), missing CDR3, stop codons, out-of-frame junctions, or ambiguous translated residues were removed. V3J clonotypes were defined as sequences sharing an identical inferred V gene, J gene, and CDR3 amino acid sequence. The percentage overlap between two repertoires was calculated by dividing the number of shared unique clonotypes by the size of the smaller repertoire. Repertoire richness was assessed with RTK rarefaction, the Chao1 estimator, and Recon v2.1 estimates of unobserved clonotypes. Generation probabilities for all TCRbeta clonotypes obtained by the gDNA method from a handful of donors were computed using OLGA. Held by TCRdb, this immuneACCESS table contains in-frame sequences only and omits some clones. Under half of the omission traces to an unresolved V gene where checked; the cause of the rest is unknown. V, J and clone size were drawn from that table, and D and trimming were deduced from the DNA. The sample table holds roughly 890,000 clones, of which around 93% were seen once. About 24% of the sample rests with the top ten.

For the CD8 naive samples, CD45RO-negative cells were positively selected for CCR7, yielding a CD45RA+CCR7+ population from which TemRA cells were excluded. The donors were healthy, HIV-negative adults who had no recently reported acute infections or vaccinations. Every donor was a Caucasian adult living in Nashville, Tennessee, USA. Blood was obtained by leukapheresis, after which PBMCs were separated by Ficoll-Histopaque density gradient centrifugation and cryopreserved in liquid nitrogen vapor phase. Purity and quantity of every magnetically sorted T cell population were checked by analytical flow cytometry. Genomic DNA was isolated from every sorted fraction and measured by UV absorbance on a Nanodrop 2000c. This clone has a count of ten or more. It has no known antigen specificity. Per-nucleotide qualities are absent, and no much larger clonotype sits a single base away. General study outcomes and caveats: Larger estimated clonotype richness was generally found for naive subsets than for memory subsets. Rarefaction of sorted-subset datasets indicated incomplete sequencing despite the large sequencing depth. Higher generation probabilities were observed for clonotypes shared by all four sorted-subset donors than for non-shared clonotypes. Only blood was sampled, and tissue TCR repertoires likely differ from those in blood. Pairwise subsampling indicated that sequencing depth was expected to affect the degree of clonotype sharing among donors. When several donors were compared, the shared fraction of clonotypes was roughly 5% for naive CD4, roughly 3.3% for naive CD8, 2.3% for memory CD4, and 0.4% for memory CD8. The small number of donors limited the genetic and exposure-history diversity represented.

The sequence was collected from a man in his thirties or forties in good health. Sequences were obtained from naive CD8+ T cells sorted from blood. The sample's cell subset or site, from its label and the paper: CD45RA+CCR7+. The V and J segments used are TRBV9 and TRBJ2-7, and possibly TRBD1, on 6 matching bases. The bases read TGTGCCAGCAGCTCCTTTGATGTGGGGGCGCAGTACTTC. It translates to CASSSFDVGAQYF.